One T cell receptor (beta chain) is described in this entry. This clone's antigen is unknown. No per-base quality is available; no much larger clone lies one base away. The donors were people with melanoma. The library was obtained by the immunoSEQ multiplex PCR assay. The table was pulled from immuneACCESS by TCRdb, which kept in-frame rearrangements only. Such tables lose some clones; where checked, under half of the loss comes from unresolved V genes, and the rest has no known cause. Counted in this sample were over 100,000 clones; 92% of them appeared once. Of the sample, around 3.3% falls within the top ten clones. The source of the sample is a study of CD4+ T cells in melanoma (dated by TCRdb to between 2021 and 2024). A note on the overall study: The study investigated neoantigen-specific CD4+ T cells in human melanoma. What the research found in general, with its limitations: The report described a correlation between neoantigen-specific CD4+ T cells and the function of CD8+ T cells, macrophages and B cells. Neoantigen-specific CD4+ T cells in melanoma were reported to have a range of differentiation states.

Per the germline V gene (reference sequence), SGHAT is the CDR1 and FQDESV is the CDR2. Spanning cysteine to phenylalanine, the CDR3 consists of 15 amino acids. The read is trimmed to its CDR3 DNA, 45 bases read in frame from base 1. Germline trimming amounts to 5 bases on V and 1 base on J, with 6 as the count of junction bases outside the gene matches. Sequenced sample: peripheral blood. The chain is encoded by TRBV11-1 joined to TRBJ2-7, and 9 junction bases match TRBD2. This sequence originates from a human donor with melanoma. CDR3 sequence: CASSGELAGSYEQYF. The nucleotides read TGTGCCAGCAGCGGAGAGCTAGCGGGGTCCTACGAGCAGTACTTC.